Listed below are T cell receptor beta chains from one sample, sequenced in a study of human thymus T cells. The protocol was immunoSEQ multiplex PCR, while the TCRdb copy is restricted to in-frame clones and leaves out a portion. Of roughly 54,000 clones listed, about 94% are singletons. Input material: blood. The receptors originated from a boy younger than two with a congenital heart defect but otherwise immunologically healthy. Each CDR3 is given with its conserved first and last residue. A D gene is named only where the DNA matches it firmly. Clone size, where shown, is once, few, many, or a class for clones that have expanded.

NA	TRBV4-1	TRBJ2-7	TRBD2	CASSQLAGVSYEQYF	TGCGCCAGCAGCCAACTAGCGGGAGTATCCTACGAGCAGTACTTC
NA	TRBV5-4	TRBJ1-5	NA	CASSLRPGDQPQHF	TGTGCCAGCAGCTTGAGGCCAGGGGATCAGCCCCAGCATTTT
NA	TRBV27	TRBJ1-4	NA	CASRGGWDEKLFF	TGTGCCAGCCGGGGAGGCTGGGATGAAAAACTGTTTTTT
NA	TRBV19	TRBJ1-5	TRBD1	CASSVTQGELGQPQHF	TGTGCCAGTAGTGTGACACAGGGGGAGCTGGGACAGCCCCAGCATTTT
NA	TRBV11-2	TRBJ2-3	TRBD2	CASSSWHSGRGADTQYF	TGTGCCAGCAGCTCATGGCACAGCGGGAGAGGGGCAGATACGCAGTATTTT
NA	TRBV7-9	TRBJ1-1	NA	CASSLKMATGRGAEAFF	TGTGCCAGCAGCCTAAAGATGGCCACAGGGAGAGGAGCTGAAGCTTTCTTT
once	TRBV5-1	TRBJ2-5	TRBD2	CASREAGGPEETQYF	TGCGCCAGCAGAGAAGCGGGGGGTCCTGAAGAGACCCAGTACTTC
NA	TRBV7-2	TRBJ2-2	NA	CASSLGGAGELFF	TGTGCCAGCAGCTTAGGAGGGGCCGGGGAGCTGTTTTTT
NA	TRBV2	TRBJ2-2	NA	CASSDGQDSATGELFF	TGTGCCAGCAGTGACGGCCAGGACTCTGCCACCGGGGAGCTGTTTTTT
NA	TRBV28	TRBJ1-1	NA	CASSLLTEAFF	TGTGCCAGCAGTTTATTGACTGAAGCTTTCTTT
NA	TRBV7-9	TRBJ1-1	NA	CASSLEADTEAFF	TGTGCCAGCAGCTTAGAGGCAGACACTGAAGCTTTCTTT
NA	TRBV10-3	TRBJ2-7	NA	CASPGVAEQYF	TGTGCCTCCCCTGGGGTGGCCGAGCAGTACTTC
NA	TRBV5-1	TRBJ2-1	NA	CASSLAESSYNEQFF	TGCGCCAGCAGCTTGGCGGAGAGCTCCTACAATGAGCAGTTCTTC
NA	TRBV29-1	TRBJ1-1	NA	CSVERVGRAAEAFF	TGCAGCGTTGAGAGGGTGGGCAGGGCAGCTGAAGCTTTCTTT
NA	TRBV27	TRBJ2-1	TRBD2	CASSGLAGHYNEQFF	TGTGCCAGCAGTGGACTAGCGGGTCACTACAATGAGCAGTTCTTC
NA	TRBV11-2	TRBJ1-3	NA	CASSLDPFPSSGNTIYF	TGTGCCAGCAGCTTAGATCCATTTCCCAGCTCTGGAAACACCATATATTTT
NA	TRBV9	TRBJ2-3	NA	CASSVGQNADTQYF	TGTGCCAGCAGCGTAGGACAGAACGCAGATACGCAGTATTTT
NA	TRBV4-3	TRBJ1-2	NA	CASSQDLAGGSSYGYTF	TGCGCCAGCAGCCAAGATTTGGCCGGGGGCAGTAGCTATGGCTACACCTTC
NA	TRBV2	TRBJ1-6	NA	CASSEAQDRTNSPLHF	TGTGCCAGCAGTGAAGCGCAAGACAGAACTAATTCACCCCTCCACTTT
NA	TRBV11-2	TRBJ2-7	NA	CASSLVAISGSEQYF	TGTGCCAGCAGCTTAGTAGCCATATCAGGGAGCGAGCAGTACTTC
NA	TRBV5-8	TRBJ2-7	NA	CASSYSSYEQYF	TGTGCCAGCAGCTACTCCTCCTACGAGCAGTACTTC
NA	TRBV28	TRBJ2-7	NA	CASSLNYEQYF	TGTGCCAGCAGTTTAAACTACGAGCAGTACTTC
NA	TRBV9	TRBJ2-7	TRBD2	CASSVGLAGDYEQYF	TGTGCCAGCAGCGTAGGGCTAGCGGGAGACTACGAGCAGTACTTC
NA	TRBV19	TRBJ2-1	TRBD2	CASSSGRAYNEQFF	TGTGCCAGTAGTAGCGGGAGGGCCTACAATGAGCAGTTCTTC